This passage covers 10 T cell receptor beta chains from one sample sequenced in a study of regulatory T cells in long-lasting Graves disease. As to time point: persistent/refractory GD, antithyroid drugs over 5 years with positive TRAb. From PBMCs, RNA was extracted and then used to make the TCR library. Through Arm-PCR of CDR3 regions and iRepertoire HTBI primers, TCR beta libraries were built. TCRdb processed the multiplex PCR reads anew with MiXCR; each CDR3 protein has one entry. The sample contains 350,000 to 450,000 distinct CDR3 sequences, roughly 25% of which appear only once. The sample was peripheral blood mononuclear cells (PBMCs), taken when the disease was refractory, from a patient treated with antithyroid drugs. The receptors come from a middle-aged woman with Graves disease.

V and J are TRBV27 and TRBJ2-5; D might be TRBD2 (7 bases). Trimming took 4 bases from V and 2 from J, leaving 20 bases between them. CDR1 MNHEY and CDR2 SMNVEV come from the germline V gene (reference sequence). The CDR3 is made up of 17 amino acids. CDR3 in amino acids: CASSSIWGGAQQETQYF. Written as DNA, the CDR3 is TGTGCCAGCAGTTCCATTTGGGGGGGGGCCCAACAAGAGACCCAGTACTTC.

This clonotype was observed a few times. The chain uses TRBV5-1 and TRBJ2-3; 7 bases match TRBD2. V shed 0 bases, J shed 7 bases, and the junction held 5 bases outside the gene matches. Per germline, CDR1 SGHRS and CDR2 YFSETQ. This CDR3 comprises 14 residues. The CDR3 DNA reads TGCGCCAGCAGCTTGGGCGGGAGTTCGAATACGCAGTATTTT. Translation gives CASSLGGSSNTQYF.

The chain recombines TRBV15 with TRBJ2-3; 12 nucleotides align to TRBD2. V shed 3 bases and J 8 bases; nucleotides not matched to a gene: 15. Looked up from germline, CDR1 is LNHNV and CDR2 is YYDKDF (reference sequence). This CDR3 contains 18 residues. This CDR3 reads CATSSSGTTSGRWSTQYF. CDR3 nucleotides: TGTGCCACCAGCAGTAGCGGAACGACTAGCGGGAGATGGAGTACGCAGTATTTT.

This chain uses TRBV27 with TRBJ2-7; D remains ambiguous. This CDR3 region has 13 residues. Germline V gene sequence: CDR1 MNHEY, CDR2 SMNVEV (reference sequence). V shed 4 bases and J shed 6 bases, with 13 bases lying between them. CDR3 sequence (DNA): TGTGCCAGCAGTTCCGGCTTGTCGGGCGAGCAGTACTTC. Encoded protein: CASSSGLSGEQYF.

This clonotype came up many times. The genes are TRBV28 and TRBJ2-7, with 8 positions matching TRBD2. The junction had 5 bases not matched to a gene; V was cut back by 7 bases and J by 0 bases. The germline V gene has CDR1 MDHEN and CDR2 SYDVKM. The CDR3 runs 14 residues. The CDR3 protein is CASTPSGSSYEQYF. For the CDR3, the DNA is TGTGCCAGCACCCCAAGCGGGAGCTCCTACGAGCAGTACTTC. Looking up the rest from reference TRBV28 and TRBJ2-7 gives the full variable domain: DVKVTQSSRYLVKRTGEKVFLECVQDMDHENMFWYRQDPGLGLRLIYFSYDVKMKEKGDIPEGYSVSREKKERFSLILESASTNQTSMYLCASTPSGSSYEQYFGPGTRLTVT.

This clonotype appeared many times. The V call is TRBV6-1, the J call TRBJ2-2, with no clear D. Germline V gene data show CDR1 as MNHNS and CDR2 as SASEGT. The CDR3 runs to 12 residues. V lost 1 base, J lost 4 bases, and 1 base lay in between. CDR3 in amino acids: CASSEGTGELFF. CDR3 nucleotides: TGTGCCAGCAGTGAAGGCACCGGGGAGCTGTTTTTT.

The chain carries TRBV2 and TRBJ1-5; no clear D. The CDR3 is made up of 14 amino acids. Germline CDR1 and CDR2: SNHLY and FYNNEI. V was pared by 6 bases and J by 10 bases, with 19 bases between. In DNA, the CDR3 is TGTGCCAGCAGCGGACCGGGATCGAACCAACCCCAGCATTTT. Protein sequence: CASSGPGSNQPQHF.

This clonotype was detected ten times or more. J is TRBJ1-5 and V is TRBV20-1, with D possibly TRBD1 on 5 matching bases. Germline loops: CDR1 DFQATT, CDR2 SNEGSKA (reference sequence). The CDR3 totals 17 residues. V dropped 0 bases and J dropped 4 bases, with 19 bases sitting between them. CDR3: CSARDRGPPTPNQPQHF. CDR3 in DNA: TGCAGTGCTAGAGATCGGGGACCTCCGACGCCGAATCAGCCCCAGCATTTT.

This clonotype was counted at least ten times. CDR3 protein: CASSYGDIQYF. DNA of the CDR3: TGTGCCAGCAGTTATGGCGACATTCAGTACTTC. The genes are TRBV6-2 or TRBV6-3 and TRBJ2-4; D is undetermined. The CDR3 has 11 amino acids. V was clipped by 3 bases and J by 8 bases, with 5 bases between them. Germline-derived CDR1 and CDR2 are MNHEY and SVGEGT.

The rearrangement uses TRBV7-8 and TRBJ2-2; 7 nucleotides match TRBD1. The CDR3 totals 15 residues. Germline assignment: CDR1 SGHVS and CDR2 FQNEAQ. J gave up 5 bases and V 5 bases, and 8 bases lay outside the gene matches. Here the CDR3 DNA reads TGTGCCAGCAGCCCTAGACAGGGTGGTACCGGGGAGCTGTTTTTT. Translation gives CASSPRQGGTGELFF.